The entry that follows covers one TCR beta chain sequence. What this receptor recognizes is not known. The record has no base qualities; no much larger clone is one base away. The sample holds other DNA sequences that translate to the same CDR3. Separate from the roughly 700-subject first cohort, the validation cohort of 90 to 150 subjects was the group to which the donors belonged. Libraries were prepared through the immunoSEQ multiplex PCR assay. For the original study's pipeline: A statistical classification framework was developed to diagnose cytomegalovirus status using the catalog of TCR beta chain sequences. TCRdb limited this immuneACCESS table to in-frame rearrangements with V and J called. A share of clones is missing; checked studies link under half to unresolved V genes, and the rest is unexplained. That table furnishes V, J and clone size, whereas the DNA furnished D and trimming. In this sample the table shows a few hundred thousand clones, more than 85% of which occur a single time. Together, the top ten hold more than 10% of the sample.

This sample is part of a study of cytomegalovirus exposure and HLA in healthy donors listed by TCRdb under 2017. Concerning the study at large: A later analysis indicated that the 120 or so validation repertoires were generated on the platform also employed for the 700 or so repertoires of the first cohort. The study aimed to test whether cataloging public T cell receptors could reveal signatures of past pathogen exposure. Besides the first cohort of roughly 660 subjects, a separate validation cohort made up of over 95 different subjects was used. High-throughput TCR immunosequencing, statistical association of individual TCRs with disease status, and machine learning were combined to predict cytomegalovirus infection status.

The CDR3 sequence holds 13 residues, the cysteine and phenylalanine included. The sequence is cut down to CDR3 DNA, 39 bases in frame from base 1. V drops 3 bases and J drops 6 bases, leaving 9 bases in between. Sequences LNHNV (CDR1) and YYDKDF (CDR2) are obtained from the germline V gene (reference sequence). Summary of the overall study and its limitations: It was suggested by the authors that the approach could potentially be generalized to other disease states and immunological phenotypes. In vitro tests confirmed that three of the cytomegalovirus-associated TCR beta chains recognize cytomegalovirus antigens. In both the original and validation cohorts, the classifier was reported to diagnose cytomegalovirus status with high specificity and sensitivity. Most TCR sequences were observed very rarely across donors, whereas some public TCRs were present in many individuals. Of the cluster scores, roughly 95% were above 0 in a later analysis, which found that TCRs clustered in the first cohort also tended to co-occur in the 95 to 150 validation repertoires. The validation cohort had no HLA typing available for a later analysis, so co-occurrence within that cohort was assessed over all 130 or so repertoires. The study listed around 160 TCR beta chains as associated with cytomegalovirus.

This receptor was taken from a man between 18 and 35 years old in good health and CMV-seropositive. In this chain, TRBV15 is recombined with TRBJ2-1; a tentative D match to TRBD2 spans 5 bases. The sample was PBMCs. The DNA is TGTGCCACCAGCAGGGACTTCCGCAATGAGCAGTTCTTC. This codes for CATSRDFRNEQFF. Extended through the reference TRBV15 and TRBJ2-1 proteins, this CDR3 yields the full variable domain: DAMVIQNPRYQVTQFGKPVTLSCSQTLNHNVMYWYQQKSSQAPKLLFHYYDKDFNNEADTPDNFQSRRPNTSFCFLDIRSPGLGDTAMYLCATSRDFRNEQFFGPGTRLTVL.